This T cell receptor (beta chain) was profiled in a study of vaccination effects on CD4 cells after COVID-19. Across the whole study: Before sequencing, viral peptide pools were used by the ViraFEST assay to expand antigen-specific CD4+ T cells.

Clones were sequenced by immunoSEQ multiplex PCR, and TCRdb holds only the in-frame ones, with some missing. The table records tens of thousands of clones, around 70% of them present only once. General observations from the study: Researchers reported few convalescent patients and no early post-infection timepoints in the study.

Germline CDR1 reads SGHTA; CDR2 reads FQGTGA. This CDR3 has 15 amino acids. The V end was cut by 2 bases, the J end by 0 bases, with 10 bases between. Isolation of CD4+ T cells took place after 10 days of culture. Participants got two doses of BNT162b2 or mRNA-1273 vaccine. Vaccine recipients, nucleocapsid antibody negative, had no prior SARS-CoV-2 infection. Concerning this clone: Its matching antigen is unknown.

Sequencing used CD4+ T cells from PBMCs cultured without peptide, obtained after COVID-19 vaccination. The sequence came from a human donor who received a COVID-19 vaccine. This sequence joins TRBV7-3 and TRBJ1-1, with a weak D call TRBD1 (6 bases). DNA for the CDR3: TGTGCCAGCAGCTTATTGCCAGGGGTGAACACTGAAGCTTTCTTT. It specifies CASSLLPGVNTEAFF. The full variable domain, rest sourced from reference TRBV7-3 and TRBJ1-1, is GAGVSQTPSNKVTEKGKYVELRCDPISGHTALYWYRQSLGQGPEFLIYFQGTGAADDSGLPNDRFFAVRPEGSVSTLKIQRTERGDSAVYLCASSLLPGVNTEAFFGQGTRLTVV.